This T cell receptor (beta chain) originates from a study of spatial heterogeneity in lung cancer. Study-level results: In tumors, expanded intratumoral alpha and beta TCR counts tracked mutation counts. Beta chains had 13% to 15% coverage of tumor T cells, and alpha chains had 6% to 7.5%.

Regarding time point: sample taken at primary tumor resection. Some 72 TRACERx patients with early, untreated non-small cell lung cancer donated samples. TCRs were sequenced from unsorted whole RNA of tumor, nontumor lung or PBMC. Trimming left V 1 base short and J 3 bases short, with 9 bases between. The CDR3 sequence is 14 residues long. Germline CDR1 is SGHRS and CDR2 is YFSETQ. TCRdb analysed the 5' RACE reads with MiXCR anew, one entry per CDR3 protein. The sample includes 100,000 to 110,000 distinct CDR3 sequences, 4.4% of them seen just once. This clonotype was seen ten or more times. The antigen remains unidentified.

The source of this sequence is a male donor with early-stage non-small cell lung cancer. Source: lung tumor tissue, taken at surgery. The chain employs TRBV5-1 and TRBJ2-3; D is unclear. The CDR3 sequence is CASSLTRITDTQYF. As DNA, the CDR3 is TGCGCCAGCAGCTTGACCAGGATTACAGATACGCAGTATTTT.